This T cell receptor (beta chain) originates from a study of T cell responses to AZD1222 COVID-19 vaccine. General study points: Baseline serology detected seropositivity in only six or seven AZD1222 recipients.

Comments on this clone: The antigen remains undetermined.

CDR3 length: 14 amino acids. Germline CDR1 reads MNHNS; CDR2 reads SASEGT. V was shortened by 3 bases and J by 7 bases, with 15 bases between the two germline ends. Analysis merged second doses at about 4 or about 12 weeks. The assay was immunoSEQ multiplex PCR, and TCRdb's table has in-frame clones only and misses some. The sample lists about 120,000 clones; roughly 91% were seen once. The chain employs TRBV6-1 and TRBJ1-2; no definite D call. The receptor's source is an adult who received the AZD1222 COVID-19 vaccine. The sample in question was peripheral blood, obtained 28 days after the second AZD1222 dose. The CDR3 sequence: CASSDGVGFGGYTF. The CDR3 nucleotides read TGTGCCAGCAGTGACGGGGTAGGGTTTGGTGGCTACACCTTC.